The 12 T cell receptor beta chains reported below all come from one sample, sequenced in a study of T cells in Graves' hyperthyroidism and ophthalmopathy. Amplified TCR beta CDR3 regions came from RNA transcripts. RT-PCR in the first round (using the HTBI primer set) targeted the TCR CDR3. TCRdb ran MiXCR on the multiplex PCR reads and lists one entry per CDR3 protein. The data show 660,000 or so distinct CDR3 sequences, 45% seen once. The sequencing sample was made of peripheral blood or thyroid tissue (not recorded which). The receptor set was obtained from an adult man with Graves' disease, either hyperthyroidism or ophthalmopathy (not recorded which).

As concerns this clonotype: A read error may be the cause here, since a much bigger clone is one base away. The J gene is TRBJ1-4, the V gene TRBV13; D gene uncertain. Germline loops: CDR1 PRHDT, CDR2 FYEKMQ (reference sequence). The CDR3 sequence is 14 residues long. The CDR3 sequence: CDSSFSGEGEKLFF. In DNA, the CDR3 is TGTGACAGCAGCTTTTCCGGCGAGGGTGAAAAACTGTTTTTT.

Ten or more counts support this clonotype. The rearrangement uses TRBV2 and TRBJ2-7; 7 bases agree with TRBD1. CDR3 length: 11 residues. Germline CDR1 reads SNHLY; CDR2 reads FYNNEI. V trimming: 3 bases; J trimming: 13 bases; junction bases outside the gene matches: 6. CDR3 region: CASSDVGGPYF. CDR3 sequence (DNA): TGTGCCAGCAGTGATGTAGGGGGCCCTTACTTC.

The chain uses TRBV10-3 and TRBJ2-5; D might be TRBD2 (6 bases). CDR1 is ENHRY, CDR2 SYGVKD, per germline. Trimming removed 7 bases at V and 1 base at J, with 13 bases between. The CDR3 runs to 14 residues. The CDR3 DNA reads TGTGCCATCAAGAGTGGGAGGAGCCAAGAGACCCAGTACTTC. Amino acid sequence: CAIKSGRSQETQYF.

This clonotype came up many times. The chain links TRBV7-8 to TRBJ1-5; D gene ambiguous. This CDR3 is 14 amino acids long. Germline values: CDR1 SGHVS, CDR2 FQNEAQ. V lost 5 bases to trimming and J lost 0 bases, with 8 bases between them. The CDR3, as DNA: TGTGCCAGCAGCCACGACTATAGCAATCAGCCCCAGCATTTT. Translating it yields CASSHDYSNQPQHF.

The CDR3 sequence is CATSKETGGGAFTEAFF. The CDR3 nucleotides read TGTGCCACCAGCAAGGAGACAGGGGGAGGGGCTTTCACTGAAGCTTTCTTT. The V call is TRBV15, the J call TRBJ1-1; 9 bases fit TRBD1. Germline CDR1 reads LNHNV; CDR2 reads YYDKDF (reference sequence). V lost 4 bases and J lost 4; bases outside the gene matches: 13. The CDR3 is 17 amino acids.

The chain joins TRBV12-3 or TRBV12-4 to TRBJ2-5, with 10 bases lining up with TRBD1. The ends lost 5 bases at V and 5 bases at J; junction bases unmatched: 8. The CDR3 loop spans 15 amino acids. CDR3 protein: CASSMTGGIGETQYF. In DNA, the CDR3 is TGTGCCAGCAGTATGACAGGGGGCATCGGGGAGACCCAGTACTTC.

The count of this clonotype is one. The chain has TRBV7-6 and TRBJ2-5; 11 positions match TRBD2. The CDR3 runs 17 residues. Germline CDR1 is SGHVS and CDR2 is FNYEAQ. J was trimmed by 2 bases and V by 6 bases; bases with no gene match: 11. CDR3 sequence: CASSYDRLAGNQETQYF. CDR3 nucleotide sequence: TGTGCCAGCAGTTACGATCGACTAGCGGGAAATCAAGAGACCCAGTACTTC.

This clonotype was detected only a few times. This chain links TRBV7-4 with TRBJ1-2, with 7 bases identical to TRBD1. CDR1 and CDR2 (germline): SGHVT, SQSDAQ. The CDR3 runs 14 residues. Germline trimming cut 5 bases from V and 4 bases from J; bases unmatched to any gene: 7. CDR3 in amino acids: CASSPPGQVYGYTF. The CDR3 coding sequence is TGTGCCAGCAGCCCCCCCGGACAGGTCTATGGCTACACCTTC.

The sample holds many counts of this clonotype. This chain's CDR3 is CASSLQGQSYTF. In DNA form, the CDR3 reads TGTGCCAGCAGCTTGCAGGGCCAGTCCTACACCTTC. The chain joins TRBV5-4 to TRBJ1-2, with a possible D match to TRBD1 (5 bases). The V gene's germline CDR1 is SGHNT and CDR2 YYREEE (reference sequence). This CDR3 spans 12 amino acids. V was shortened by 1 base and J by 10 bases, with 11 bases between the two germline ends.

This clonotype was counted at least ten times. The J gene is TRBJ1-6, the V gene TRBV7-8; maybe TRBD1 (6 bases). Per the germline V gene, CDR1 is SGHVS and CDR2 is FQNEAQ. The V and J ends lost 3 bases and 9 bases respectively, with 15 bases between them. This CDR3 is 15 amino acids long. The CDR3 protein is CASSLPAGAGSPLHF. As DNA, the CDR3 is TGTGCCAGCAGCTTGCCCGCAGGGGCGGGTTCACCCCTCCACTTT.

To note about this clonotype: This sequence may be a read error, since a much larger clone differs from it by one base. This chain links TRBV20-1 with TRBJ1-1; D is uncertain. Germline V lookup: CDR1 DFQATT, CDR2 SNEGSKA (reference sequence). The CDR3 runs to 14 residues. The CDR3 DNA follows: TGCAGTGCTGGAGAATTGGCGATGAACACTGAAGCTTTCTTT. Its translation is CSAGELAMNTEAFF.

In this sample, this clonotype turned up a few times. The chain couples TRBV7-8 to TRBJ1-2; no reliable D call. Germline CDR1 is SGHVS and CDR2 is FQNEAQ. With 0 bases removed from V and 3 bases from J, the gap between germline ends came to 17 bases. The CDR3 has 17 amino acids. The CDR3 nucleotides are TGTGCCAGCAGCTTAGCACAAGAGTGGTACGAGGACTATGGCTACACCTTC. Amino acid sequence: CASSLAQEWYEDYGYTF.